This TCR beta chain was profiled in a study of blood T cell repertoires in COVID-19. Across the whole study: Material from acute and convalescent COVID-19 was sourced from the United States, Italy and Spain. In each case, the material was cDNA or gDNA derived from T cells, B-cell-depleted T cells, or PBMCs.

Authors' data handling: The assay estimated nucleated cells by amplifying reference gene primers. The method was immunoSEQ multiplex PCR; TCRdb's version includes in-frame clones alone and lacks a portion of them. That table furnishes V, J and clone size, whereas the DNA furnished D and trimming. The repertoire has about half a million clones, approximately 92% of them found once; the top ten carry 0.7% to 1%. A Seattle source enrolled patients during active infection and followed them longitudinally. Trimming shortened V by 0 bases and J by 2 bases, and 6 bases separated the two germline ends. Germline V CDR1 and CDR2: MNHEY, SVGEGT. The CDR3 runs to 14 residues.

This chain joins TRBV6-2 or TRBV6-3 and TRBJ2-3; D remains ambiguous. Sequencing input: peripheral blood. The receptor comes from a man younger than 30 with COVID-19, enrolled during active disease. The CDR3 DNA reads as TGTGCCAGCAGTTACTCTAGTCCCACAGATACGCAGTATTTT. Protein product: CASSYSSPTDTQYF.